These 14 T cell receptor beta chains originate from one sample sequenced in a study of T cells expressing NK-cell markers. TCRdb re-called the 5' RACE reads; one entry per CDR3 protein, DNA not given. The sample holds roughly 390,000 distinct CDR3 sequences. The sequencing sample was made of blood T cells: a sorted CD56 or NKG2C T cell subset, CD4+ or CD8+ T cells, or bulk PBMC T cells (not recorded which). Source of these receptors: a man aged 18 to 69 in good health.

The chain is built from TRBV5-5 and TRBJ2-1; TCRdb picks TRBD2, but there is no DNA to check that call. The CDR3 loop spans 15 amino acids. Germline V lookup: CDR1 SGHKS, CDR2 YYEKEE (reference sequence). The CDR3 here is CASSKIAGGYNEQFF.

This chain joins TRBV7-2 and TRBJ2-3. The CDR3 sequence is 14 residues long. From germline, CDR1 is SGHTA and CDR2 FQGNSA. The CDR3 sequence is CASSPQRSTDTQYF.

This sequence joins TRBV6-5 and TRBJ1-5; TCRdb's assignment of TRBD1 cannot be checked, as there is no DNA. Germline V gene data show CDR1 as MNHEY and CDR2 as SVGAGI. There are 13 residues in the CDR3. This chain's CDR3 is CASSLSGRGSQHF.

CDR3 sequence: CASTGTGGYSYNSPLHF. This chain uses TRBV6-1 with TRBJ1-6; TCRdb gives TRBD1 as the D gene, but with no DNA this cannot be confirmed. This CDR3 has 17 residues. CDR1 MNHNS and CDR2 SASEGT come from the germline V gene.

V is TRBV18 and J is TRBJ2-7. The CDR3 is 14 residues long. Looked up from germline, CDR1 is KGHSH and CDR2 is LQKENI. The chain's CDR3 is CASSPAGIFYEQYF.

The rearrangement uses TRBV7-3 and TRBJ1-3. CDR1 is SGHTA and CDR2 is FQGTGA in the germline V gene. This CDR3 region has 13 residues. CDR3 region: CASSPASGNTIYF.

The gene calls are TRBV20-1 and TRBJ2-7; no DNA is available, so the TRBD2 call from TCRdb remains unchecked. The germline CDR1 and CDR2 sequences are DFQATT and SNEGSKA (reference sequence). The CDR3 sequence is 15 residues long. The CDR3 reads CSARDPEGGRYEQYF.

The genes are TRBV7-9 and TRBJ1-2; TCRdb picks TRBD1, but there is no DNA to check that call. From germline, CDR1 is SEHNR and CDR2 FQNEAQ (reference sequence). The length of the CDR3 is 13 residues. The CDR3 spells CASSPTGAYGYTF.

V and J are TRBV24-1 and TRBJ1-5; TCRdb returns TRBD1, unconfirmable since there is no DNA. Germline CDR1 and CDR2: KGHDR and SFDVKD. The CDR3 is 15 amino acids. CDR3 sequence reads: CATSDRTASEQPQHF.

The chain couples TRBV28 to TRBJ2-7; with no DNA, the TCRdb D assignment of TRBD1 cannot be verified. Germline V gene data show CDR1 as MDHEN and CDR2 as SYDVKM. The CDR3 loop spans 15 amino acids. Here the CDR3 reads CASNTRGTGRYEQYF.

This chain's CDR3 is CASSSTGTSSGNTIYF. The gene calls are TRBV5-1 and TRBJ1-3; as DNA is missing, the TRBD1 call by TCRdb cannot be tested. Per the germline V gene, CDR1 is SGHRS and CDR2 is YFSETQ. There are 16 residues in the CDR3.

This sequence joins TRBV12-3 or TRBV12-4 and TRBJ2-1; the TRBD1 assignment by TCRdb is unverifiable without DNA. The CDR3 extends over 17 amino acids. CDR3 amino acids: CASSFWRGGASNNEQFF.

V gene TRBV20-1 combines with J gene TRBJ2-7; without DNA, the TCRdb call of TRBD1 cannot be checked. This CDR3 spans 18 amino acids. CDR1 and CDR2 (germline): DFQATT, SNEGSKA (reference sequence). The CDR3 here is CSAAADPGQGTSSYEQYF.

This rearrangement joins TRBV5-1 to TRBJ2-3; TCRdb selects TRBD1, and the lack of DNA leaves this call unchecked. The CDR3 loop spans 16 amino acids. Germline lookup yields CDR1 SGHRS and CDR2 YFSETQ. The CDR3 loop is CASNPGLGQGIDTQYF.